This T cell receptor beta chain came from a study of blood T cell repertoires in COVID-19. Study summary: Sample material is recorded as cDNA or gDNA derived from T cells, B-cell-depleted T cells, or PBMCs.

Authors' data handling: Scientists estimated how many nucleated cells there were by amplifying reference gene primers. TCRdb keeps only in-frame clones here, not all; method: immunoSEQ multiplex PCR. That table supplies the V and J calls and clone size; D and trimming were determined from the DNA. The table has 60,000 to 95,000 clones, around nine tenths seen once. This CDR3 comprises 15 residues. The germline V gene has CDR1 MNHNY and CDR2 SVGAGI (reference sequence). V was cut by 1 base and J by 6 bases, with 15 bases left in between. The gene calls are TRBV6-6 and TRBJ1-2; no firm D call. Specimen: peripheral blood. This sequence was found in a woman aged 80 or over with active or convalescent COVID-19. The CDR3 here is CASSYLTGLSNGYTF. CDR3 in DNA: TGTGCCAGCAGTTACTTAACCGGGTTGAGCAATGGCTACACCTTC.